This TCR beta chain was recorded in a study of a mutant IDH1 vaccine in newly diagnosed glioma. About the study: Patients were given eight vaccinations, scheduled in weeks 1, 3, 5, 7, 11, 15, 19 and 23. Vaccinations were initiated 4-6 weeks following radiotherapy alone, or were given together with temozolomide cycles. It was radiotherapy, temozolomide, or both that patients received previously, with most receiving both.

This clone was observed a single time. Antigen specificity is unknown. This CDR3 region has 15 residues. Germline CDR1 SGHNT, CDR2 YENEEA. Trimming pared 0 bases from V and 3 bases from J, leaving 12 bases between. Study results and caveats: Apparently, pseudoprogression bore no relation to changes among the top peripheral T cell clonotypes.

Sample time point: week 11, during vaccination. Each dose delivered 300 ug of mutant IDH1 20-mer peptide subcutaneously with imiquimod. Here immunoSEQ multiplex PCR was the method, and the copy in TCRdb shows in-frame clones only, minus some. Of 38,000 or so clones in the sample, 80% were seen once. This TCR was sampled from a woman in her 30s with glioma. Some clones in this sample may be carry-over from other donors' samples. The rearrangement links TRBV11-3 to TRBJ2-7; a weak D match, TRBD1 (5 bases). Specimen: peripheral blood mononuclear cells (PBMCs), collected from a glioma patient whose treatment included an IDH1 peptide vaccine. This CDR3 is CASSLELTVRYEQYF. The DNA of the CDR3 is TGTGCCAGCAGCTTAGAATTGACAGTTCGCTACGAGCAGTACTTC.